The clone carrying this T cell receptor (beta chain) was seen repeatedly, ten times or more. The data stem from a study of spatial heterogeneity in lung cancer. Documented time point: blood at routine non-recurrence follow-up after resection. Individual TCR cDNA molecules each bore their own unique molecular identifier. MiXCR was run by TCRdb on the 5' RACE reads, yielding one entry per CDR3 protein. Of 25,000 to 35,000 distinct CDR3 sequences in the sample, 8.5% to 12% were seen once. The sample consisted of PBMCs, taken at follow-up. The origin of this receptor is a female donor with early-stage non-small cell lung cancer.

Here the CDR3 reads CASSRVPGSLYGYTF. CDR3 coding DNA: TGTGCCAGCAGCCGCGTGCCAGGGTCGCTCTATGGCTACACCTTC. The chain links TRBV11-2 to TRBJ1-2; D is possibly TRBD1 (5 bases). The length of the CDR3 is 15 residues. V shed 5 bases and J shed 4 bases, with 17 bases lying between them. The germline V gene has CDR1 SGHAT and CDR2 FQNNGV.